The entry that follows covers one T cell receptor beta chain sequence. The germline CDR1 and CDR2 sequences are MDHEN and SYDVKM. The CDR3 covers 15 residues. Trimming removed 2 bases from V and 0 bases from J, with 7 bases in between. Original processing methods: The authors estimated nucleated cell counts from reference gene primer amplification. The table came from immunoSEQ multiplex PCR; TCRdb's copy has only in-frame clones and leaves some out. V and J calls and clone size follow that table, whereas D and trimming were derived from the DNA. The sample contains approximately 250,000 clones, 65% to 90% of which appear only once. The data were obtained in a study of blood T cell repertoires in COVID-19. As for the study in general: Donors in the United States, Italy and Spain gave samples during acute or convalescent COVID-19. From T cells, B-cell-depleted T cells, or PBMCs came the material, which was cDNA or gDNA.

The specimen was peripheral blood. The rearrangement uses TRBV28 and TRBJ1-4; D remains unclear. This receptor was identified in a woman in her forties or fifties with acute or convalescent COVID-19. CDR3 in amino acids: CASSLTGSTNEKLFF. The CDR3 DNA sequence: TGTGCCAGCAGTTTAACCGGTTCAACTAATGAAAAACTGTTTTTT.